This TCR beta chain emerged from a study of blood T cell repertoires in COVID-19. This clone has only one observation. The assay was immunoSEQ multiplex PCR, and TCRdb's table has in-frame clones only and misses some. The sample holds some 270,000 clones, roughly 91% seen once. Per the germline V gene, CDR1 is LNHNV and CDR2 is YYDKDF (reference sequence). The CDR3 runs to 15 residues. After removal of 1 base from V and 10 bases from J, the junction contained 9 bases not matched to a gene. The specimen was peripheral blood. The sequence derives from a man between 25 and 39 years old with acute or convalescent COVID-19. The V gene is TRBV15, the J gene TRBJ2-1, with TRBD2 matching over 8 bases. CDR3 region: CATSRVASGLGEQFF. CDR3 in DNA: TGTGCCACCAGCAGAGTCGCTAGCGGGCTGGGAGAGCAGTTCTTC.